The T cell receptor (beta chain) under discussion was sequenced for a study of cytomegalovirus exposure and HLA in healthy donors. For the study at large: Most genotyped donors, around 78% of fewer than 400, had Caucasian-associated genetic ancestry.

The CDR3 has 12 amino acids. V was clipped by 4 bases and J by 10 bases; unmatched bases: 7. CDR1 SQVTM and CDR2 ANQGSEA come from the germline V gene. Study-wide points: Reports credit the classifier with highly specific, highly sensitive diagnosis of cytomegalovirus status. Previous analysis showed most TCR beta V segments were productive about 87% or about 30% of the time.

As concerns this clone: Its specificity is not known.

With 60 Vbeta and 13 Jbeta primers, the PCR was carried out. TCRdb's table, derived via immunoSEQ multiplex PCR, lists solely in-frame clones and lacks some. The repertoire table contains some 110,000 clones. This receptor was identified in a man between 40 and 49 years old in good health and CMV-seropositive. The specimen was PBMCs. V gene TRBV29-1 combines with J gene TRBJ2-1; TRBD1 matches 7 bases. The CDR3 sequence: CSVVGQALEQFF. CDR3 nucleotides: TGCAGCGTTGTCGGACAGGCGTTAGAGCAGTTCTTC.